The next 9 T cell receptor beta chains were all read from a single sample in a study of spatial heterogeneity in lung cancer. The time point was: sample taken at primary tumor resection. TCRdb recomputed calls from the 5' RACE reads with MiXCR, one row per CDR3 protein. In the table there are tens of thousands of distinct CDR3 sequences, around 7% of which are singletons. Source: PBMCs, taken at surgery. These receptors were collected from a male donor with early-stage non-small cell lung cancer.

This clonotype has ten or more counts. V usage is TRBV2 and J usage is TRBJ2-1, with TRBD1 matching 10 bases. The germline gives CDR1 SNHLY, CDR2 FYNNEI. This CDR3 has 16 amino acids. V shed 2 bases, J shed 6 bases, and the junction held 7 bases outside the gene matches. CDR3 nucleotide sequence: TGTGCCAGCAGTGAATCCAGGGACAGGGGTTCCAATGAGCAGTTCTTC. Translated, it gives CASSESRDRGSNEQFF.

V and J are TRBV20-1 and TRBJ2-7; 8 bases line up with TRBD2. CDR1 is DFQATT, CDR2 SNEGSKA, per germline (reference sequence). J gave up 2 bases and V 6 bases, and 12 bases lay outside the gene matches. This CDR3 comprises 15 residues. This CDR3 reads CSANSAGGYTYEQYF. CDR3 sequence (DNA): TGCAGTGCAAATTCGGCGGGAGGTTATACCTACGAGCAGTACTTC.

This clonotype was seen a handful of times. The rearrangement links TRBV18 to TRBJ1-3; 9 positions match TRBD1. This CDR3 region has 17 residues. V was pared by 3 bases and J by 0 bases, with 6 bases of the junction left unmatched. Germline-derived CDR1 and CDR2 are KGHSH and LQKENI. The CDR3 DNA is TGTGCCAGCTCACCGGGGACAGGGAAGATCTCTGGAAACACCATATATTTT. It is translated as CASSPGTGKISGNTIYF. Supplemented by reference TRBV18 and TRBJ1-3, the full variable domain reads NAGVMQNPRHLVRRRGQEARLRCSPMKGHSHVYWYRQLPEEGLKFMVYLQKENIIDESGMPKERFSAEFPKEGPSILRIQQVVRGDSAAYFCASSPGTGKISGNTIYFGEGSWLTVV.

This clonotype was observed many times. The DNA of the CDR3 is TGCGCCAGCAGCTTGGCCTGGAAAGACACCGGGGAGCTGTTTTTT. Its translation: CASSLAWKDTGELFF. This rearrangement joins TRBV5-1 to TRBJ2-2; D not resolved. Trimming took off 0 bases at V and 3 bases at J, with 9 bases between the two ends. In germline, CDR1 is SGHRS, CDR2 YFSETQ. The CDR3 is 15 amino acids.

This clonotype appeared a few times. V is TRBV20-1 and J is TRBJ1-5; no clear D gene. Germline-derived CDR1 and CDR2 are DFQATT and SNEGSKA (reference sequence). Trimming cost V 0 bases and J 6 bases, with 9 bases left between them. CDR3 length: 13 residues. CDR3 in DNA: TGCAGTGCTAGAGATCTTTTAAGTCAGCCCCAGCATTTT. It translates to CSARDLLSQPQHF.

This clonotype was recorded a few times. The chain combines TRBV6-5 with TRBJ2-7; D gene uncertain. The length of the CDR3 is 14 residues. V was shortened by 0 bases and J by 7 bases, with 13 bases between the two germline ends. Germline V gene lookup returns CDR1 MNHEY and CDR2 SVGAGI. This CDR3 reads CASSYSTLVREQYF. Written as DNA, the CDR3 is TGTGCCAGCAGTTACTCAACCCTGGTTCGGGAGCAGTACTTC.

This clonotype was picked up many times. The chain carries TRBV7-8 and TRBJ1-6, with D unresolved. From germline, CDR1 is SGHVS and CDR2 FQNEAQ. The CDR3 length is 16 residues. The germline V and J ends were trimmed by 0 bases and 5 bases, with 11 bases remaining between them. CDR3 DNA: TGTGCCAGCAGCTTAGCGCTCGGCGTTCATAATTCACCCCTCCACTTT. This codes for CASSLALGVHNSPLHF.

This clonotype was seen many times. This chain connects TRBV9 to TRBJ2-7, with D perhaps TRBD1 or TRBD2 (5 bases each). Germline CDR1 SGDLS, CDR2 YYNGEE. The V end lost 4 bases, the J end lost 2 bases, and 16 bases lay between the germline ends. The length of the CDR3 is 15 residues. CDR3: CASSPGTSETYEQYF. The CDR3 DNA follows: TGTGCCAGCAGCCCCGGGACGTCGGAAACCTACGAGCAGTACTTC.

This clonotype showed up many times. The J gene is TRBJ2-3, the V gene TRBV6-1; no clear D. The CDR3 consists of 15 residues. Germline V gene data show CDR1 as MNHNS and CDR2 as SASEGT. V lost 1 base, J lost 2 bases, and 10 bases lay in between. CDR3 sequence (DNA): TGTGCCAGCAGTGAAGAGGACGCCATCACAGATACGCAGTATTTT. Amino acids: CASSEEDAITDTQYF.